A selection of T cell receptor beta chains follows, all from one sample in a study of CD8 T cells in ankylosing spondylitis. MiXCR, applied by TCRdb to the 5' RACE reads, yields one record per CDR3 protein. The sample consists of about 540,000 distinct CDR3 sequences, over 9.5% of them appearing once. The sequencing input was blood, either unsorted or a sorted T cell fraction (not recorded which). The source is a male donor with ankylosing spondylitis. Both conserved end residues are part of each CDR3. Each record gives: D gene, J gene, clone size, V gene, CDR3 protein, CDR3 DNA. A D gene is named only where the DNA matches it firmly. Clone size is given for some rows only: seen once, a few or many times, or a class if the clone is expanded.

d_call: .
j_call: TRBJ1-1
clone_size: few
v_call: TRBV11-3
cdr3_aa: CASSFRGQNWFLAEAFF
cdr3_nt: TGTGCCAGCAGCTTCCGTGGACAGAATTGGTTTTTAGCTGAAGCTTTCTTT

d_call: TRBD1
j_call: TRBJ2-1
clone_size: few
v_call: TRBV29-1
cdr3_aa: CSVEGQTRYNEQFF
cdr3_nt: TGCAGCGTTGAGGGACAGACCCGCTACAATGAGCAGTTCTTC

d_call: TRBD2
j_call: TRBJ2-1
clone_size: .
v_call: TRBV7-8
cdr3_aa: CASRPPRLAGARSYNEQFF
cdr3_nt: TGTGCCAGCAGACCCCCGCGGCTAGCGGGAGCGCGTTCCTACAATGAGCAGTTCTTC

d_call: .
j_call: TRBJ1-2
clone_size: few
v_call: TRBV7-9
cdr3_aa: CASSRQARIGYTF
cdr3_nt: TGTGCCAGCAGCCGACAAGCAAGAATCGGCTACACCTTC

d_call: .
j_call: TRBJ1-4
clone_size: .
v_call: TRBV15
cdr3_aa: CATSRDVGAGLNEKLFF
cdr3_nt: TGTGCCACCAGCAGAGATGTAGGGGCCGGACTAAATGAAAAACTGTTTTTT

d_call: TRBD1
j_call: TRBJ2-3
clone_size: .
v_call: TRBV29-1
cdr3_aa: CSVGEGQKTDTQYF
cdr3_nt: TGCAGCGTGGGCGAGGGACAGAAGACAGATACGCAGTATTTT

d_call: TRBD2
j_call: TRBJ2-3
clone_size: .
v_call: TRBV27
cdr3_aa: CASSFTRTSGREDTQYF
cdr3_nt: TGTGCCAGCAGTTTCACCCGAACTAGCGGGAGGGAGGATACGCAGTATTTT

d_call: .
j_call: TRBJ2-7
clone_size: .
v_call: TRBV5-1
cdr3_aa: CASSPNVPPSYEQYF
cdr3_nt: TGCGCCAGCAGCCCTAATGTTCCACCCTCCTACGAGCAGTACTTC

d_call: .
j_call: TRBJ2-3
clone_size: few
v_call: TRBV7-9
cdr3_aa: CASSPRRGYTDTQYF
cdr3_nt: TGTGCCAGCAGCCCCCGGCGCGGATACACAGATACGCAGTATTTT

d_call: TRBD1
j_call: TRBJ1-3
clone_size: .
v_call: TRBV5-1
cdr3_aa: CASSYSGGGSGSGNTIYF
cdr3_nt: TGCGCCAGCAGCTACTCCGGAGGGGGCAGTGGCTCTGGAAACACCATATATTTT

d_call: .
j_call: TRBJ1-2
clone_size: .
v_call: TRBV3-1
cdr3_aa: CASSQFYGGDGYGYTF
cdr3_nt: TGTGCCAGCAGCCAATTTTATGGGGGGGACGGTTATGGCTACACCTTC

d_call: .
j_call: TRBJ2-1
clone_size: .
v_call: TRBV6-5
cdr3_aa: CASSYVGGGNEQFF
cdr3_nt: TGTGCCAGCAGTTACGTGGGAGGGGGTAATGAGCAGTTCTTC

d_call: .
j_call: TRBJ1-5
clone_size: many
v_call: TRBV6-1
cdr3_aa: CASSEGRGDNQPQHF
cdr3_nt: TGTGCCAGCAGTGAAGGGAGGGGGGACAATCAGCCCCAGCATTTT

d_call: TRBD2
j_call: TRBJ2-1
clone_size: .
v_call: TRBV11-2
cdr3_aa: CASSVYLAGRPWESYNEQFF
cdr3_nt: TGTGCCAGCAGCGTATATCTAGCGGGCAGACCCTGGGAGTCCTACAATGAGCAGTTCTTC

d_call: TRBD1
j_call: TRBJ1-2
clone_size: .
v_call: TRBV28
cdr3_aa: CASRQGRGYTF
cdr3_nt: TGTGCTTCCAGACAGGGCCGTGGCTACACCTTC

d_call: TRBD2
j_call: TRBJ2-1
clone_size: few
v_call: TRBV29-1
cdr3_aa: CSARLAGRGGEQFF
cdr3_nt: TGCAGCGCCAGGCTAGCGGGGAGGGGGGGTGAGCAGTTCTTC

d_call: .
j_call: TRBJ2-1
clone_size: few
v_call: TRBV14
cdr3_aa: CASSRRLGPEQFF
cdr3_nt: TGTGCCAGCAGCCGACGACTAGGTCCGGAGCAGTTCTTC

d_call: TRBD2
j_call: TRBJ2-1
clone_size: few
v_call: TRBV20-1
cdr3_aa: CSARTSGSRPYNEQFF
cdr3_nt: TGCAGTGCCCGGACTAGCGGGAGCAGGCCTTACAATGAGCAGTTCTTC

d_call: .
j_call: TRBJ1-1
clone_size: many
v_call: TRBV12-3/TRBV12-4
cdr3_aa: CASSFVNTEAFF
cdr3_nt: TGTGCCAGCAGTTTTGTTAACACTGAAGCTTTCTTT

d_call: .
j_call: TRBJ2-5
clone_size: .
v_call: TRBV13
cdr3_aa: CASSPPRQAKETQYF
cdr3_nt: TGTGCCAGCAGCCCTCCCCGACAGGCGAAAGAGACCCAGTACTTC

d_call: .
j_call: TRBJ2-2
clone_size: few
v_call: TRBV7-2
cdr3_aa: CASTVLTFKKYTGELFF
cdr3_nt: TGTGCCAGCACCGTCCTTACGTTCAAAAAATATACCGGGGAGCTGTTTTTT

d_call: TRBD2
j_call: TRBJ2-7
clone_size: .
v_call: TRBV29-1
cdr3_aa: CSVVAGVGEQYF
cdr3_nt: TGCAGCGTTGTAGCGGGAGTGGGTGAGCAGTACTTC

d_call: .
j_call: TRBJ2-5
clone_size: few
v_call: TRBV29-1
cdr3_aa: CSVGVPTRETQYF
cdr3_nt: TGCAGCGTGGGGGTCCCCACCCGAGAGACCCAGTACTTC

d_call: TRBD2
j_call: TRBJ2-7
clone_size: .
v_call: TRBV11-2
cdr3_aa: CASSLETTSGSAYEQYF
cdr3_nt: TGTGCCAGCAGCTTAGAAACCACTAGCGGGAGTGCCTACGAGCAGTACTTC

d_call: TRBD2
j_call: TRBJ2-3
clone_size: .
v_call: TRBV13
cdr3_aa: CASSVTSGSITDTQYF
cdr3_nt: TGTGCCAGCAGCGTCACTAGCGGGAGTATCACAGATACGCAGTATTTT

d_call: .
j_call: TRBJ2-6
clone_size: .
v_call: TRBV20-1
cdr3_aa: CSATPAGANVLTF
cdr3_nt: TGCAGTGCTACCCCGGCAGGGGCCAACGTCCTGACTTTC

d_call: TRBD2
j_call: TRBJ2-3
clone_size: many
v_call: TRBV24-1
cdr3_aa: CATSDPPGRGTIQDTQYF
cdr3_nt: TGTGCCACCAGTGATCCCCCGGGGCGCGGGACTATCCAGGATACGCAGTATTTT

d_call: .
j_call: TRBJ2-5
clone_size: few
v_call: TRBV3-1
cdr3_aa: CASSQDGGPRQETQYF
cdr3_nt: TGTGCCAGCAGCCAAGATGGAGGACCCCGCCAAGAGACCCAGTACTTC

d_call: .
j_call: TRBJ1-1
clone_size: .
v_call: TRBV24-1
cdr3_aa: CATSLDSSNTEAFF
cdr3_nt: TGTGCCACCAGCCTAGACAGTTCGAACACTGAAGCTTTCTTT

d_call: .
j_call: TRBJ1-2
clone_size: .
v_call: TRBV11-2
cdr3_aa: CASSLDSGVNYGYTF
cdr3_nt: TGTGCCAGCAGCTTAGATTCCGGGGTTAACTATGGCTACACCTTC

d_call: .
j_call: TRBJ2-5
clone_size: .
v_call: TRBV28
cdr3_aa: CASSYRTTGKETQYF
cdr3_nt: TGTGCCAGCAGCTACCGGACAACTGGGAAAGAGACCCAGTACTTC

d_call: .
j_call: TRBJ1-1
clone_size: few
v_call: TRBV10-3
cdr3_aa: CAISEWGTEAFF
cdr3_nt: TGTGCCATCAGTGAGTGGGGCACTGAAGCTTTCTTT

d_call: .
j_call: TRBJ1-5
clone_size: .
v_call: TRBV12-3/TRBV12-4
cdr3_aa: CASSLAGNGNQPQHF
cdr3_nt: TGTGCCAGCAGTTTGGCGGGAAACGGCAATCAGCCCCAGCATTTT

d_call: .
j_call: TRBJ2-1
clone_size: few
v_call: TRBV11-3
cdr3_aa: CASSLVARGEQFF
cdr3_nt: TGTGCCAGCAGCTTAGTTGCGCGGGGTGAGCAGTTCTTC

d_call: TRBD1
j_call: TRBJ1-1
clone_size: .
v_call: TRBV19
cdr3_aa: CASSDRGKNTEAFF
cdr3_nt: TGTGCCAGTAGTGACAGGGGGAAGAACACTGAAGCTTTCTTT

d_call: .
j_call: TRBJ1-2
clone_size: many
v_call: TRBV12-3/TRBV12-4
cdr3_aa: CASSPRGYGYTF
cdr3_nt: TGTGCCAGCAGTCCCCGGGGCTATGGCTACACCTTC

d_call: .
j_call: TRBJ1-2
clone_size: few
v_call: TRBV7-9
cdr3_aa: CASSLIKDPSGYTF
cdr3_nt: TGTGCCAGCAGCTTAATTAAGGACCCTTCGGGCTACACCTTC

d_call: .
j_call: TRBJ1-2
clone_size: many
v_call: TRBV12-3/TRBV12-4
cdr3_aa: CASSLLRGYGYTF
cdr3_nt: TGTGCCAGCAGTTTATTACGGGGTTACGGCTACACCTTC

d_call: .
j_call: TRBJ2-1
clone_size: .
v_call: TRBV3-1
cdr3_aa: CASSQEELGGLFF
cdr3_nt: TGTGCCAGCAGCCAAGAGGAGCTAGGTGGTCTGTTCTTC

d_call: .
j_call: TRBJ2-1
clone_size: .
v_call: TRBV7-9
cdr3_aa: CASRGDTSYDEQFF
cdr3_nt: TGTGCCAGCAGAGGTGACACGTCGTACGATGAGCAGTTCTTC

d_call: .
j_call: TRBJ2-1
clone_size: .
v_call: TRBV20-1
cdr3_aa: CSASGTLYFFVGGQFF
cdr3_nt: TGCAGTGCTTCCGGGACTCTATACTTCTTCGTAGGAGGGCAGTTCTTC